Listed here are 7 T cell receptor beta chains from one sample, sequenced in a study of tumor and adjacent non-tumor tissue in lung cancer. Three rounds of nested PCR, following a modified ARM-PCR protocol, produced the TCRbeta library. TCRdb called the multiplex PCR reads again in MiXCR, with one record for every CDR3 protein. The data contain around 71,000 distinct CDR3 sequences, around 77% of them seen just once; the ten biggest clones take up about 9.2%. The template was RNA from unsorted bulk tissue. The sample consisted of lung tumor tissue. These receptors were collected from a woman between 40 and 50 years old with non-small cell lung cancer.

This clonotype was detected ten times or more. The chain has TRBV20-1 and TRBJ2-5; D might be TRBD1 (5 bases). Germline CDR1 and CDR2: DFQATT and SNEGSKA (reference sequence). CDR3 size: 14 residues. Trimming pared 6 bases from V and 1 base from J, leaving 15 bases between. The CDR3: CSADMDTSQETQYF. CDR3 in DNA: TGCAGTGCGGACATGGACACCTCCCAAGAGACCCAGTACTTC.

The sample holds one count of this clonotype. This likely comes from a read error, as the CDR3 has no conserved phenylalanine or tryptophan at its end. The chain is built from TRBV11-2 and TRBJ2-1; D perhaps matches TRBD2 (6 bases). Looked up from germline, CDR1 is SGHAT and CDR2 is FQNNGV. The CDR3 is 16 residues long. The CDR3 protein is CVNSKTLATLYNEQFS. As DNA, the CDR3 is TGTGTCAACAGCAAGACACTAGCTACACTGTACAATGAGCAGTTCTCA.

Worth noting for this clonotype: The junction and the germline gene differ at one end; a read error may be behind it. The chain combines TRBV4-1 with TRBJ1-1; D may be TRBD1 (5 bases). Germline loops: CDR1 MGHRA, CDR2 YSYEKL. The CDR3 contains 15 residues. The CDR3 here is CASSPQQEVNTEAFF. The CDR3 DNA sequence: TGCGCCAGCAGCCCGCAACAGGAAGTGAACACTGAAGCGTTCTTT.

Points on this clonotype: Germline and junction disagree at one end, which may indicate a read error. This chain joins TRBV6-5 and TRBJ2-3; D might be TRBD1 or TRBD2, each matching 6 bases. Germline CDR1 and CDR2: MNHEY and SVGAGI. The CDR3 contains 15 residues. CDR3 DNA sequence: TGTGCCATCAGTTACCGGCCGGGGGCAGAAGATACGGAGTATTTT. The encoded protein is CAISYRPGAEDTEYF.

Note on this clonotype: This is likely a read error, given that the CDR3 carries no conserved phenylalanine or tryptophan at its end. V and J are TRBV30 and TRBJ1-4; 10 bases are a match to TRBD1. Trimming at V came to 4 bases and at J to 8 bases, leaving 13 bases not matched to a gene. The germline V gene has CDR1 GTSNPN and CDR2 SVGIG (reference sequence). The CDR3 is 16 amino acids. CDR3 nucleotide sequence: TGTGCCTGGAATGTACTCCCGGGACAGGGGCGCGAAAAACTGTTTTCT. It specifies CAWNVLPGQGREKLFS.

In this sample, this clonotype turned up many times. The chain couples TRBV6-5 to TRBJ1-6; D unclear. CDR1 and CDR2 from the germline V gene are MNHEY and SVGAGI. V was clipped by 0 bases and J by 9 bases, with 15 bases between them. The CDR3 is made up of 16 amino acids. CDR3 sequence: CASSYSSGSPRSPLHF. DNA of the CDR3: TGTGCCAGCAGTTACTCGAGCGGATCCCCCCGTTCACCCCTCCACTTT.

This clonotype was seen only a few times. The junction and the germline gene differ at one end; a read error may be behind it. This sequence joins TRBV5-4 and TRBJ1-1; D is undetermined. From germline, CDR1 is SGHNT and CDR2 YYREEE (reference sequence). The CDR3 contains 13 residues. This CDR3 reads CASSADWNIEAFF. CDR3 in DNA: TGTGCCAGCAGCGCAGACTGGAACATTGAAGCTTTCTTT. Variable domain in full (rest from reference TRBV5-4 and TRBJ1-1): ETGVTQSPTHLIKTRGQQVTLRCSSQSGHNTVSWYQQALGQGPQFIFQYYREEENGRGNFPPRFSGLQFPNYSSELNVNALELDDSALYLCASSADWNIEAFFGQGTRLTVV.